This record covers a single TCR beta chain. Its antigen is currently unknown. This CDR3 has 16 residues. Trimming took 1 base from V and 3 from J; bases not matched to a gene: 9. Germline assignment: CDR1 MDHEN and CDR2 SYDVKM. The sample is drawn from a study of beta chain features in type 1 diabetes. Reverse transcription of all isolated RNA meant that expressed TCRB transcripts were sequenced. Measured with immunoSEQ multiplex PCR; TCRdb has only the in-frame clones, and not every one. This table holds about 160,000 clones, roughly 63% found once. The study, taken as a whole, reports: Moderately but significantly shorter TCRB CDR3s were found in Type 1 diabetes patients in all four CD4+ subsets.

The sequence was obtained from a man younger than 40 with type 1 diabetes. Specimen: naive CD4+ T cells from blood. This rearrangement joins TRBV28 to TRBJ2-7; 7 positions agree with TRBD1. The CDR3, as DNA: TGTGCCAGCAGTTTATCCGCCGGGACAGACCTCTACGAGCAGTACTTC. This translates into CASSLSAGTDLYEQYF. The variable domain in full, completed from reference TRBV28 and TRBJ2-7, reads DVKVTQSSRYLVKRTGEKVFLECVQDMDHENMFWYRQDPGLGLRLIYFSYDVKMKEKGDIPEGYSVSREKKERFSLILESASTNQTSMYLCASSLSAGTDLYEQYFGPGTRLTVT.